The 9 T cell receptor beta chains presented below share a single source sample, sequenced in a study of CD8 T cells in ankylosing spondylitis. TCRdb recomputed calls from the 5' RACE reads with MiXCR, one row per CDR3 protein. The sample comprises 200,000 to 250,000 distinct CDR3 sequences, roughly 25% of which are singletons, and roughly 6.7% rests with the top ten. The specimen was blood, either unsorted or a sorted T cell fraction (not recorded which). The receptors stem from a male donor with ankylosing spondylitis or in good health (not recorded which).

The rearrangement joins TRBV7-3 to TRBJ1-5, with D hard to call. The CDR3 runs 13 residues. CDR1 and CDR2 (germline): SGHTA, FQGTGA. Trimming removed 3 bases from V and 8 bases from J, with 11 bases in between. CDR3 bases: TGTGCCAGCAGCTTGATGCCGTCGGAGCCCCAGCATTTT. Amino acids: CASSLMPSEPQHF.

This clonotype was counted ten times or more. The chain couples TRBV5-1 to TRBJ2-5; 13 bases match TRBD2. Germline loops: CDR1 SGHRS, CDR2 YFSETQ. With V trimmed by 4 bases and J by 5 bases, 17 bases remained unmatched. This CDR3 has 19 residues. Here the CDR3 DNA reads TGCGCCAGCAGCCCGTCGGGACTAGCGGGAATGGGTTACCGGGAGACCCAGTACTTC. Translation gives CASSPSGLAGMGYRETQYF.

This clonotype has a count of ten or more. CDR3 region: CASSSGQGASPLHF. DNA of the CDR3: TGCGCCAGCAGCTCTGGACAGGGTGCTTCACCCCTCCACTTT. V usage is TRBV5-1 and J usage is TRBJ1-6; 8 bases match TRBD1. CDR1 and CDR2 (germline): SGHRS, YFSETQ. The J segment lost 9 bases and the V segment lost 3 bases, leaving 5 bases of the junction unmatched. The CDR3 runs to 14 residues.

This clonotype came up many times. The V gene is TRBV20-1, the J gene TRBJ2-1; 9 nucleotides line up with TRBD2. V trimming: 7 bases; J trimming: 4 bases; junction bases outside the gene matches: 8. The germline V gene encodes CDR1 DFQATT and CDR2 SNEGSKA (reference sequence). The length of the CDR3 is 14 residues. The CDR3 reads CSVPSGRTYNEQFF. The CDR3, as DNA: TGCAGTGTCCCCAGCGGGAGGACGTACAATGAGCAGTTCTTC.

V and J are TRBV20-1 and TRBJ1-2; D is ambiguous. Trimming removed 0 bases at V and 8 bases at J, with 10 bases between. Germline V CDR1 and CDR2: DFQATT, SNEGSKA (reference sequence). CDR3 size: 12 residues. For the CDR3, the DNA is TGCAGTGCTAGAGAGGCCGCGTGGGGCTACACCTTC. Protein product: CSAREAAWGYTF.

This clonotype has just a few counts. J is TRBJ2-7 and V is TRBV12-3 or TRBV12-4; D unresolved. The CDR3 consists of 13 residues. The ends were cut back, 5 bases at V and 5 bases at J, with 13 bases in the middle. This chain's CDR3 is CASSPPFGDEQYF. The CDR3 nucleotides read TGTGCCAGCAGTCCTCCCTTTGGGGACGAGCAGTACTTC.

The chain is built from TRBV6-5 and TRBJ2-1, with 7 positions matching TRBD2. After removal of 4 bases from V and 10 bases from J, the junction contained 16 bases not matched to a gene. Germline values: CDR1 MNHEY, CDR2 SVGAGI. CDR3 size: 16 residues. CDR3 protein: CASSSRPPSGVSEQFF. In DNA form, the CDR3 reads TGTGCCAGCAGTTCTCGTCCGCCTAGCGGAGTCAGCGAGCAGTTCTTC.

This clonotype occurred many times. CDR3 nucleotide sequence: TGCAGCGTTGGCTTGACTAGCGTGGCGTTCTTC. Translating it yields CSVGLTSVAFF. The gene calls are TRBV29-1 and TRBJ2-1, with 8 bases matching TRBD2. The germline CDR1 and CDR2 sequences are SQVTM and ANQGSEA. The CDR3 totals 11 residues. V lost 4 bases to trimming and J lost 15 bases; unmatched junction nucleotides: 8.

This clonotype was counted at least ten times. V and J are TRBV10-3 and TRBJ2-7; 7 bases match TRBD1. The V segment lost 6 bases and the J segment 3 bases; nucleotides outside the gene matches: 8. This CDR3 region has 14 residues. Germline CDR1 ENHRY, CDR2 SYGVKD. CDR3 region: CAISSTGRSYEQYF. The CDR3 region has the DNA TGTGCCATCAGCTCGACAGGGAGAAGCTACGAGCAGTACTTC.